Here is one TCR beta chain with its context. This entry belongs to a study of blood T cell repertoires in COVID-19. Study information: Sources were T cells, B-cell-depleted T cells, or PBMCs; the material itself was cDNA or gDNA.

The CDR3 spans 14 residues. The junction had 5 bases not matched to a gene; V was cut back by 3 bases and J by 2 bases. The V gene's germline CDR1 is SGHRS and CDR2 YFSETQ. Original methodology: Researchers report that nucleated cell counts were estimated from reference gene primer amplification. Sequencing used immunoSEQ multiplex PCR; TCRdb keeps in-frame clones, though not all of them. V, J and clone size derive from that table, while D and trimming were established from the DNA sequence. In the table there are 250,000 or so clones, 80% to 90% of which are singletons. Cohort allocation depended upon clinical history that participants reported.

The chain recombines TRBV5-1 with TRBJ2-7; 7 positions match TRBD1. This receptor was obtained from a woman aged 40 to 55 who had been exposed to COVID-19. Material: PBMCs or T cells enriched from blood (not recorded which). The CDR3 nucleotides are TGCGCCAGCAGCTCGACAGGGTACCCCTACGAGCAGTACTTC. It is translated as CASSSTGYPYEQYF.